These 17 T cell receptor beta chains were sequenced from one sample in a study of blood T cell repertoires in COVID-19. Using immunoSEQ multiplex PCR, the repertoire was profiled, and TCRdb retains in-frame clones only, with some absent. The top ten hold approximately 2.9% of the sample, which has a few hundred thousand clones, roughly 90% seen once. Sequencing was carried out using peripheral blood. The origin of the receptors is a young woman with COVID-19, enrolled during active disease.

J is TRBJ2-1 and V is TRBV3-1 (or the pseudogene TRBV3-2), with D maybe TRBD2 (6 bases). Germline V gives CDR1 LGHDT, CDR2 YNNKEL (reference sequence). This CDR3 has 17 amino acids. V lost 2 bases, J lost 5 bases, and 19 bases lay in between. The CDR3 is CASSQRNRDWEDNEQFF. CDR3 DNA sequence: TGTGCCAGCAGCCAACGAAACCGGGACTGGGAAGACAATGAGCAGTTCTTC.

This chain joins TRBV27 and TRBJ2-3; D is possibly TRBD2 (5 bases). Germline lookup yields CDR1 MNHEY and CDR2 SMNVEV (reference sequence). Trimming pared 4 bases from V and 0 bases from J, leaving 11 bases between. The CDR3 totals 15 residues. The CDR3 sequence: CASSSKAASTDTQYF. As DNA, the CDR3 is TGTGCCAGCAGTTCTAAAGCGGCTAGCACAGATACGCAGTATTTT.

V usage is TRBV25-1 and J usage is TRBJ2-2; TRBD2 agrees at 7 bases. Germline V CDR1 and CDR2: MGHDK, SYGVNS. After removal of 4 bases from V and 5 bases from J, the junction contained 10 bases not matched to a gene. This CDR3 region has 16 residues. For the CDR3, the DNA is TGTGCCAGCAGTGTCCGCGCGGGAGTACGAACCGGGGAGCTGTTTTTT. Protein: CASSVRAGVRTGELFF.

This clone came up a few times. The rearrangement links TRBV7-9 to TRBJ1-6; D might be TRBD1 (5 bases). The CDR3 consists of 15 residues. V was pared by 4 bases and J by 9 bases, with 16 bases between. The germline V gene has CDR1 SEHNR and CDR2 FQNEAQ (reference sequence). The CDR3 here is CASSSYKGQSSPLHF. The CDR3, as DNA: TGTGCCAGCAGCTCGTACAAGGGGCAAAGTTCACCCCTCCACTTT.

The chain links TRBV3-1 (or the pseudogene TRBV3-2) to TRBJ2-3; TRBD2 matches 12 bases. V was clipped by 4 bases and J by 8 bases; unmatched bases: 13. CDR1 is LGHDT, CDR2 YNNKEL, per germline (reference sequence). The CDR3 runs to 17 residues. CDR3 in amino acids: CASSLGMLAGGPGTQYF. In nucleotides, the CDR3 is TGTGCCAGCAGCCTGGGTATGCTAGCGGGAGGGCCCGGTACGCAGTATTTT.

The chain has TRBV6-5 and TRBJ2-7; D uncertain. Germline V gene sequence: CDR1 MNHEY, CDR2 SVGAGI. The germline V and J ends were trimmed by 6 bases and 4 bases, with 7 bases remaining between them. The CDR3 sequence is 11 residues long. CDR3 DNA sequence: TGTGCCAGCAGCCGTTTTTACGAGCAGTACTTC. Encoded protein: CASSRFYEQYF.

The rearrangement uses TRBV4-2 and TRBJ1-1; D is ambiguous. Looked up from germline, CDR1 is LGHNA and CDR2 is YNFKEQ. This CDR3 is built from 15 residues. The V end was cut by 2 bases, the J end by 1 base, with 11 bases between. The CDR3 nucleotides are TGTGCCAGCAGCCAAATTACCCCAGGGAACACTGAAGCTTTCTTT. Amino acids: CASSQITPGNTEAFF.

J is TRBJ1-1 and V is TRBV29-1; D gene unclear. The CDR3 extends over 12 amino acids. The germline CDR1 and CDR2 sequences are SQVTM and ANQGSEA. Trimming removed 4 bases from V and 0 bases from J, with 6 bases in between. Here the CDR3 reads CSVGGLNTEAFF. CDR3 nucleotides: TGCAGCGTTGGAGGGCTGAACACTGAAGCTTTCTTT.

The V gene is TRBV3-1 (or the pseudogene TRBV3-2), the J gene TRBJ2-7; 8 bases line up with TRBD2. V gave up 4 bases and J gave up 7 bases; unmatched junction bases: 6. Germline loops: CDR1 LGHDT, CDR2 YNNKEL (reference sequence). The CDR3 runs 13 residues. The CDR3 DNA follows: TGTGCCAGCAGCCTCCGGACTAGCTCTGAGCAGTACTTC. Its translation is CASSLRTSSEQYF.

The rearrangement joins TRBV30 to TRBJ1-1; TRBD1 is a possible D gene (5 bases). CDR3 length: 11 amino acids. The V end lost 7 bases, the J end lost 5 bases, and 11 bases lay between the germline ends. Germline V gene lookup returns CDR1 GTSNPN and CDR2 SVGIG (reference sequence). CDR3 residues: CALNKGTEAFF. The CDR3 coding sequence is TGTGCCTTGAACAAGGGGACTGAAGCTTTCTTT. Full variable domain (missing parts from reference TRBV30 and TRBJ1-1): SQTIHQWPATLVQPVGSPLSLECTVEGTSNPNLYWYRQAAGRGLQLLFYSVGIGQISSEVPQNLSASRPQDRQFILSSKKLLLSDSGFYLCALNKGTEAFFGQGTRLTVV.

The chain links TRBV11-2 to TRBJ1-1, with 7 bases lining up with TRBD1. This CDR3 region has 18 residues. Germline V lookup: CDR1 SGHAT, CDR2 FQNNGV. With V trimmed by 1 base and J by 2 bases, 13 bases remained unmatched. The CDR3 protein is CASSLAQPRQGKNTEAFF. The CDR3 nucleotides read TGTGCCAGCAGCTTAGCCCAACCCAGACAGGGTAAAAACACTGAAGCTTTCTTT.

The chain couples TRBV6-5 to TRBJ1-6; 9 nucleotides match TRBD1. Germline V CDR1 and CDR2: MNHEY, SVGAGI. Losses at the gene ends were 6 bases for V and 7 bases for J; bases not matched to a gene: 4. This CDR3 region has 14 residues. The DNA of the CDR3 is TGTGCCAGCAGAACAGGGGGCGCGAATTCACCCCTCCACTTT. Translating it yields CASRTGGANSPLHF.

The chain couples TRBV29-1 to TRBJ2-5; D is perhaps TRBD1 (5 bases). CDR1 and CDR2 from the germline V gene are SQVTM and ANQGSEA. Trimming pared 5 bases from V and 0 bases from J, leaving 10 bases between. The CDR3 is 13 amino acids. The CDR3 loop reads CSVQGSNQETQYF. The CDR3 DNA follows: TGCAGCGTTCAGGGCAGCAACCAAGAGACCCAGTACTTC.

In this sample, this clone turned up once. The CDR3 region is CARSLKKWRADTQYF. DNA of the CDR3: TGTGCCAGAAGCTTGAAAAAATGGAGGGCAGATACGCAGTATTTT. The rearrangement uses TRBV5-3 and TRBJ2-3, with TRBD2 as a possible D gene (6 bases). TRBV5-3 is sorted into the ORF group, with uncertain function. Trimming took off 1 base at V and 4 bases at J, with 13 bases between the two ends. The CDR3 spans 15 residues.

In this sample, this clone turned up a few times. In nucleotides, the CDR3 is TGCAGCGTTGATTTGTTTGGCAGGGGGGCCTACGAGCAGTACTTC. This sequence encodes CSVDLFGRGAYEQYF. The V and J genes are TRBV29-1 and TRBJ2-7; D is possibly TRBD1 (7 bases). V lost 3 bases, J lost 2 bases, and 17 bases lay in between. The length of the CDR3 is 15 residues. Per germline, CDR1 SQVTM and CDR2 ANQGSEA.

The rearrangement uses TRBV7-3 and TRBJ2-2, with D maybe TRBD1 (5 bases). The CDR3 runs 15 residues. Germline-derived CDR1 and CDR2 are SGHTA and FQGTGA. Between the trimmed V and J ends, which lost 1 base and 5 bases, there was a span of 11 bases. CDR3 sequence reads: CASSLNVGQTGELFF. In DNA, the CDR3 is TGTGCCAGCAGCTTAAACGTGGGGCAGACCGGGGAGCTGTTTTTT. Full variable domain (outside the CDR3, taken from reference TRBV7-3 and TRBJ2-2): GAGVSQTPSNKVTEKGKYVELRCDPISGHTALYWYRQSLGQGPEFLIYFQGTGAADDSGLPNDRFFAVRPEGSVSTLKIQRTERGDSAVYLCASSLNVGQTGELFFGEGSRLTVL.

This rearrangement joins TRBV19 to TRBJ1-1, with a weak D call TRBD1 (6 bases). The V end was cut by 5 bases, the J end by 4 bases, with 17 bases between. This CDR3 contains 15 residues. The germline V gene encodes CDR1 LNHDA and CDR2 SQIVND (reference sequence). This CDR3 reads CASSATSQGSTEAFF. The DNA of the CDR3 is TGTGCCAGTAGTGCAACCTCACAGGGATCCACTGAAGCTTTCTTT.